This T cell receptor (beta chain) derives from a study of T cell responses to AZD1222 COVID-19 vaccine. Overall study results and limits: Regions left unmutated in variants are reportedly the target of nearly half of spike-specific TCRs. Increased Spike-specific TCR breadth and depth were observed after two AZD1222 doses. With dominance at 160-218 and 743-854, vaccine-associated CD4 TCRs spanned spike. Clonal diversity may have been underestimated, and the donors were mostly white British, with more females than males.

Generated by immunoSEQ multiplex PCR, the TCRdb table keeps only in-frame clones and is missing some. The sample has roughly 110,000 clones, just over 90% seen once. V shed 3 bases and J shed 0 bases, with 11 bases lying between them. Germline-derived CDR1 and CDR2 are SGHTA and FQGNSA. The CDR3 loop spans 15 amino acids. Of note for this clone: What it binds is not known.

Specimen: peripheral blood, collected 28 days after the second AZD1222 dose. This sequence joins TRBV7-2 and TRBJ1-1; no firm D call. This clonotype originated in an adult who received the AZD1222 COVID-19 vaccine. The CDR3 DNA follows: TGTGCCAGCAGCTTTCTCGGCATTATGAACACTGAAGCTTTCTTT. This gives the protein CASSFLGIMNTEAFF.